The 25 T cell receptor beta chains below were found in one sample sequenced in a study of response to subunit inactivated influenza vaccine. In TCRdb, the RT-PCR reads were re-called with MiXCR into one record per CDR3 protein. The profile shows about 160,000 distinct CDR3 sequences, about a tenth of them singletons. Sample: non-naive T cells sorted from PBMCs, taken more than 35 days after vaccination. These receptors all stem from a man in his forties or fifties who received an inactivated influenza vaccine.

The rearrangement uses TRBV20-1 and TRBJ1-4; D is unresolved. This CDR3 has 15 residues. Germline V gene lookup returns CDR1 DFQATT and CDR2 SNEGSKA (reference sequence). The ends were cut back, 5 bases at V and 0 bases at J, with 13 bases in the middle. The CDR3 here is CSAGDGVATNEKLFF. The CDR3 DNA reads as TGCAGTGCTGGGGATGGGGTTGCAACTAATGAAAAACTGTTTTTT.

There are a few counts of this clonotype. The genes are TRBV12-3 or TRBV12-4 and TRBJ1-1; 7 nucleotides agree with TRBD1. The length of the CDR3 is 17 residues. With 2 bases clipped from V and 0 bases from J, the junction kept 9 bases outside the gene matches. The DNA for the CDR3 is TGTGCCAGCAGTTTATCCTGGACAGGCCCCATGAACACTGAAGCTTTCTTT. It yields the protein CASSLSWTGPMNTEAFF.

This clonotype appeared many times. Written as DNA, the CDR3 is TGCGCCAGCAGCCTAACAGGGGGGAGGACTGAAGCTTTCTTT. Encoded protein: CASSLTGGRTEAFF. The chain carries TRBV5-1 and TRBJ1-1; 8 bases line up with TRBD1. CDR1 SGHRS and CDR2 YFSETQ come from the germline V gene. CDR3 length equals 14 residues. V lost 4 bases to trimming and J lost 5 bases; unmatched junction nucleotides: 7.

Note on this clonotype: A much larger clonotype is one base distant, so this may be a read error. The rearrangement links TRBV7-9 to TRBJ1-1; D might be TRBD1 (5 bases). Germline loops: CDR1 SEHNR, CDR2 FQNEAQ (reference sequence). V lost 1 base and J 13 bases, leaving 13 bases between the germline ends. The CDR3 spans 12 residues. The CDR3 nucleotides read TGTGCCAGCAGCTTAGATAGGGGAAGAGTTTTCTTT. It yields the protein CASSLDRGRVFF.

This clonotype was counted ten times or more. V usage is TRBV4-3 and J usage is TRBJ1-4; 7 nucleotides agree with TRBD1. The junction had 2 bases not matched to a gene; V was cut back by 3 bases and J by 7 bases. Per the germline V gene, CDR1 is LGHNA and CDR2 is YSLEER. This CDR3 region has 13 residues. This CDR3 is CASSHRDSEKLFF. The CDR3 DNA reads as TGCGCCAGCAGCCACCGGGACAGTGAAAAACTGTTTTTT.

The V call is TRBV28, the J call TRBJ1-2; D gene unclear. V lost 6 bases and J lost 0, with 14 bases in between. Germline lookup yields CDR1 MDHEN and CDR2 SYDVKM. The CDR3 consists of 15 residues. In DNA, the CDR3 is TGTGCCAGCAGACCCACGGACGTAGCTAACTATGGCTACACCTTC. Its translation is CASRPTDVANYGYTF.

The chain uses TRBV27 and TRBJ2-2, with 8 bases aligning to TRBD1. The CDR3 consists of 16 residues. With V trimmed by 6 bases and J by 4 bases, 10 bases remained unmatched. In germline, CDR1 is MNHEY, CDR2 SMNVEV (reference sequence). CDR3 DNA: TGTGCCAGCAGGGGGTCACGGACAGGGCCCACCGGGGAGCTGTTTTTT. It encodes CASRGSRTGPTGELFF.

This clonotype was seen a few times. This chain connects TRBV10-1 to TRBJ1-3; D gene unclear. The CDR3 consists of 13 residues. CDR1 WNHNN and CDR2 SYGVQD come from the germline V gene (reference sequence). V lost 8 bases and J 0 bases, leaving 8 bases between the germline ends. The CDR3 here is CASAPASGNTIYF. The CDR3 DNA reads TGCGCCAGCGCCCCGGCCTCTGGAAACACCATATATTTT.

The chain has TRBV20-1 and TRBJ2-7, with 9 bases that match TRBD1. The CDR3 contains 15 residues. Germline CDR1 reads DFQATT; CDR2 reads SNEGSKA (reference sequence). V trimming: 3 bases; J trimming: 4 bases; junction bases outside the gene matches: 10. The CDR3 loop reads CSARGQGMGIYEQYF. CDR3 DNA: TGCAGTGCTAGGGGACAGGGAATGGGAATATACGAGCAGTACTTC.

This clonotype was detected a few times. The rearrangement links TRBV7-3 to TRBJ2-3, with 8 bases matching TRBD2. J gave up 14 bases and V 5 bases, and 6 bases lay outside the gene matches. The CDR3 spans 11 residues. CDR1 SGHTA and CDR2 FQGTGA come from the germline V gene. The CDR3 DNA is TGTGCCAGCAGCCAGGGACTAGAGATGTATTTT. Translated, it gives CASSQGLEMYF.

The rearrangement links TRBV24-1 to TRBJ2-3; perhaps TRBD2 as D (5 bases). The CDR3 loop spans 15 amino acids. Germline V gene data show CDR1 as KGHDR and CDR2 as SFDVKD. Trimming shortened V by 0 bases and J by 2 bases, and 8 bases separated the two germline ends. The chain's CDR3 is CATSDLARDTDTQYF. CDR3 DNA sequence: TGTGCCACCAGTGATTTGGCCCGGGACACAGATACGCAGTATTTT.

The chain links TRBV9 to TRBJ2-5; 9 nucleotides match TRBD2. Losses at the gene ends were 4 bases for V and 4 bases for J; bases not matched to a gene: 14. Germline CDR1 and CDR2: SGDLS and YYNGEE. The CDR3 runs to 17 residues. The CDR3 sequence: CASSPDGGGRARETQYF. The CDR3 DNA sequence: TGTGCCAGCAGCCCCGATGGGGGCGGGAGGGCCCGAGAGACCCAGTACTTC.

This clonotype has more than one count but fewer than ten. The CDR3 nucleotides are TGTGCCAGCAGTGTCCCCCCCGAAATACAGGGTTTCACCGGGGAGCTGTTTTTT. This translates into CASSVPPEIQGFTGELFF. The chain uses TRBV28 and TRBJ2-2; the D gene is possibly TRBD1 (6 bases). In germline, CDR1 is MDHEN, CDR2 SYDVKM. The CDR3 spans 18 residues. The V end lost 5 bases, the J end lost 4 bases, and 23 bases lay between the germline ends.

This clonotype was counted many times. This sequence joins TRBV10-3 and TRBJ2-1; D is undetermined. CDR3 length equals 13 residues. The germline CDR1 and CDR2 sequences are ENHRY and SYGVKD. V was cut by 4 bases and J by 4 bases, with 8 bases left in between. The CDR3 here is CAISGRPYNEQFF. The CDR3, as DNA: TGTGCCATCAGTGGGCGTCCTTACAATGAGCAGTTCTTC.

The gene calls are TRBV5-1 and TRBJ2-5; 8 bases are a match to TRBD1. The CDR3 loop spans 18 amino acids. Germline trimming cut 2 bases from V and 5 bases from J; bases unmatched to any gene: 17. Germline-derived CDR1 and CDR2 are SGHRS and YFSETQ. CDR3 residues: CASSFGLGQGRRRETQYF. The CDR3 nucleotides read TGCGCCAGCAGCTTCGGCCTAGGACAGGGCAGACGAAGGGAGACCCAGTACTTC.

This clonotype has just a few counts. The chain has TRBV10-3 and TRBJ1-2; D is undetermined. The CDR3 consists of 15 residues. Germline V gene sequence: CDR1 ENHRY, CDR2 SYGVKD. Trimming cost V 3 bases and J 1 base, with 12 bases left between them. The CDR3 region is CAISDPGKGNYGYTF. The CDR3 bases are TGTGCCATCAGTGACCCGGGGAAAGGTAACTATGGCTACACCTTC.

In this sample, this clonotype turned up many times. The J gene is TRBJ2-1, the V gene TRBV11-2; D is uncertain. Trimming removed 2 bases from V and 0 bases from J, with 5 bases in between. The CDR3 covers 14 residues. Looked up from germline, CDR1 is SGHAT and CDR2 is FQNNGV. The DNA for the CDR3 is TGTGCCAGCAGCTTATTTGTCTCCTACAATGAGCAGTTCTTC. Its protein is CASSLFVSYNEQFF.

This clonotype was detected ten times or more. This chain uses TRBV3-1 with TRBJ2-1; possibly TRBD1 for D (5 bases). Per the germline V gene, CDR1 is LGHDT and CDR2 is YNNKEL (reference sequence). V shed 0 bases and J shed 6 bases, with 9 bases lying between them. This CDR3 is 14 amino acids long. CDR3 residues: CASSQDRALNEQFF. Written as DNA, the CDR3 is TGTGCCAGCAGCCAAGACAGGGCCCTCAATGAGCAGTTCTTC.

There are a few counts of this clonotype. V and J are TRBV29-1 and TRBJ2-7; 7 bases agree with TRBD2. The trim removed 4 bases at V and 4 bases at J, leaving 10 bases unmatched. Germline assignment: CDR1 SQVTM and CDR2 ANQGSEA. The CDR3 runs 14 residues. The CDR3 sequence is CSVARDPAGYEQYF. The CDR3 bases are TGCAGCGTTGCCCGTGATCCAGCGGGATACGAGCAGTACTTC.

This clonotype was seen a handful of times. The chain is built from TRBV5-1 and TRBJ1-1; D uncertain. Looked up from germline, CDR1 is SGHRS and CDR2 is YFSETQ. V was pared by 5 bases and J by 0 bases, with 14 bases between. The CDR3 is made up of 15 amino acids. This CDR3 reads CASRSDGNMNTEAFF. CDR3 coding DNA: TGCGCCAGCAGATCGGACGGAAACATGAACACTGAAGCTTTCTTT.

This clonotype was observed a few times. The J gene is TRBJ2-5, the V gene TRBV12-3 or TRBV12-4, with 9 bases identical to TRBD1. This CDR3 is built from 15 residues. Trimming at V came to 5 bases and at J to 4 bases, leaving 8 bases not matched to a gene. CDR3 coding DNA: TGTGCCAGCAGTCTAGGGACAGGGCGAGCAGAGACCCAGTACTTC. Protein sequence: CASSLGTGRAETQYF.

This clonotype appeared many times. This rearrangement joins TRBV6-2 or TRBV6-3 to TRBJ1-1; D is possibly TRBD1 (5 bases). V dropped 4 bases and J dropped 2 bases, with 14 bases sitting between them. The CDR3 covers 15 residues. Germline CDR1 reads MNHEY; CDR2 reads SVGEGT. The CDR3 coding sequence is TGTGCCAGCAGTTCCCGGGGGAAGAGAAACACTGAAGCTTTCTTT. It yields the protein CASSSRGKRNTEAFF.

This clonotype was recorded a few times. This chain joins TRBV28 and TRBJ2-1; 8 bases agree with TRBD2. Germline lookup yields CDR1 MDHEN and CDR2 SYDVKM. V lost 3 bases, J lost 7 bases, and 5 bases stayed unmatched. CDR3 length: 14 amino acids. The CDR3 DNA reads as TGTGCCAGCAGTTTGTCGCCTAGCGGGAATGAGCAGTTCTTC. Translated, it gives CASSLSPSGNEQFF. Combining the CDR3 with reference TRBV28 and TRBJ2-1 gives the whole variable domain DVKVTQSSRYLVKRTGEKVFLECVQDMDHENMFWYRQDPGLGLRLIYFSYDVKMKEKGDIPEGYSVSREKKERFSLILESASTNQTSMYLCASSLSPSGNEQFFGPGTRLTVL.

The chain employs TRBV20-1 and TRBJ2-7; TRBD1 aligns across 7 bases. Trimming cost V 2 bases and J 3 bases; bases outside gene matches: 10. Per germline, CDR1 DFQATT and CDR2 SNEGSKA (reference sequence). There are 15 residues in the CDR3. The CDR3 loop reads CSARPRGTASYEQYF. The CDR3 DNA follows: TGCAGTGCTAGACCGCGTGGGACAGCGAGCTACGAGCAGTACTTC.

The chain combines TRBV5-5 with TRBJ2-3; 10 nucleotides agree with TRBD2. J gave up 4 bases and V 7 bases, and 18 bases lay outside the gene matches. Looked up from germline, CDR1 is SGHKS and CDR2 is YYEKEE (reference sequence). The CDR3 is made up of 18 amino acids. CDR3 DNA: TGTGCCAGCGTCCTCCGGTGGGCTAGCGGGAGAGTTGCAGATACGCAGTATTTT. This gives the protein CASVLRWASGRVADTQYF. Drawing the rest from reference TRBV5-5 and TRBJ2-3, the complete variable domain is DAGVTQSPTHLIKTRGQQVTLRCSPISGHKSVSWYQQVLGQGPQFIFQYYEKEERGRGNFPDRFSARQFPNYSSELNVNALLLGDSALYLCASVLRWASGRVADTQYFGPGTRLTVL.